What follows are 32 T cell receptor beta chains derived from one specimen sequenced in a study of blood T cell repertoires in COVID-19. Assay: immunoSEQ multiplex PCR; the TCRdb copy retains only in-frame clones and omits some. The table lists under 250,000 clones, 84% of them singletons. Sequencing input: peripheral blood. The receptor source for this set is a woman aged 35 to 49 who had recovered from COVID-19.

The gene calls are TRBV7-9 and TRBJ2-7; 8 nucleotides line up with TRBD2. Germline assignment: CDR1 SEHNR and CDR2 FQNEAQ (reference sequence). The CDR3 sequence is 15 residues long. V lost 5 bases, J lost 6 bases, and 12 bases stayed unmatched. The CDR3: CASSTDTGGNAEQYF. CDR3 DNA: TGTGCCAGCAGCACCGACACGGGAGGGAATGCCGAGCAGTACTTC. Full variable domain (outside the CDR3, taken from reference TRBV7-9 and TRBJ2-7): DTGVSQNPRHKITKRGQNVTFRCDPISEHNRLYWYRQTLGQGPEFLTYFQNEAQLEKSRLLSDRFSAERPKGSFSTLEIQRTEQGDSAMYLCASSTDTGGNAEQYFGPGTRLTVT.

V usage is TRBV7-2 and J usage is TRBJ1-2; no reliable D call. The CDR3 totals 14 residues. V was pared by 0 bases and J by 4 bases, with 9 bases between. CDR1 is SGHTA, CDR2 FQGNSA, per germline. The CDR3 region is CASSLAPAAYGYTF. The CDR3 nucleotides read TGTGCCAGCAGCTTAGCGCCGGCGGCCTATGGCTACACCTTC.

The chain employs TRBV7-9 and TRBJ1-2; 8 nucleotides line up with TRBD1. The J segment lost 7 bases and the V segment lost 5 bases, leaving 12 bases of the junction unmatched. The CDR3 totals 15 residues. From germline, CDR1 is SEHNR and CDR2 FQNEAQ (reference sequence). CDR3 sequence (DNA): TGTGCCAGCAGCCCCCGGAGCAGGGGGCAAGTTGGCTACACCTTC. Protein sequence: CASSPRSRGQVGYTF.

The chain carries TRBV4-1 and TRBJ2-4; weak D call: TRBD1 (6 bases). Germline loops: CDR1 MGHRA, CDR2 YSYEKL. V was clipped by 3 bases and J by 0 bases, with 21 bases between them. The CDR3 runs to 19 residues. The CDR3 spells CASSQQALGAIGAKNIQYF. The CDR3 coding sequence is TGCGCCAGCAGCCAGCAAGCCCTGGGGGCGATAGGAGCCAAAAACATTCAGTACTTC.

V is TRBV21-1 and J is TRBJ1-5; the D segment call TRBD1 is taken from the table without a DNA check. TRBV21-1 is annotated as a pseudogene. CDR3 length equals 17 residues. As DNA, the CDR3 is TGTGCCAGCAGCGTCGAGGTGTCAGGGCGTCACAATCAGCCCCAGCATTTT. Translated: CASSVEVSGRHNQPQHF.

V and J are TRBV7-9 and TRBJ2-2; 7 bases are shared with TRBD2. Trimming took 3 bases from V and 7 from J; bases not matched to a gene: 11. CDR3 size: 16 residues. Germline V lookup: CDR1 SEHNR, CDR2 FQNEAQ (reference sequence). The CDR3 loop is CASSFGLAALGGELFF. The DNA of the CDR3 is TGTGCCAGCAGCTTTGGGCTAGCGGCTCTGGGCGGGGAGCTGTTTTTT.

This rearrangement joins TRBV4-1 to TRBJ1-4; no firm D call. V was cut by 1 base and J by 5 bases, with 17 bases left in between. CDR3 length: 17 amino acids. The germline V gene encodes CDR1 MGHRA and CDR2 YSYEKL. CDR3 in amino acids: CASSQVIVNSRNEKLFF. The CDR3 nucleotides are TGCGCCAGCAGCCAAGTGATTGTGAACAGCCGGAATGAAAAACTGTTTTTT.

The rearrangement links TRBV7-8 to TRBJ1-5, with D possibly being TRBD1 (5 bases). CDR1 and CDR2 from the germline V gene are SGHVS and FQNEAQ. V lost 0 bases and J 10 bases, leaving 13 bases between the germline ends. This CDR3 comprises 14 residues. CDR3 bases: TGTGCCAGCAGCTTAGCCCGCATGGGGGGTCCCCAGCATTTT. Translating it yields CASSLARMGGPQHF.

This sequence joins TRBV5-1 and TRBJ2-7, with TRBD1 matching 7 bases. Germline-derived CDR1 and CDR2 are SGHRS and YFSETQ. This CDR3 is built from 12 residues. With 7 bases clipped from V and 4 bases from J, the junction kept 5 bases outside the gene matches. The CDR3 nucleotides read TGCGCCAGCGGGACAGAGAATTACGAGCAGTACTTC. This translates into CASGTENYEQYF.

This clone was observed a few times. J is TRBJ1-2 and V is TRBV4-2, with D possibly matching TRBD1 (5 bases). V lost 1 base, J lost 6 bases, and 12 bases lay in between. Germline CDR1 reads LGHNA; CDR2 reads YNFKEQ. This CDR3 is 14 amino acids long. The CDR3 DNA follows: TGTGCCAGCAGCCAAGCCGGGGGAAGAGATGGCTACACCTTC. Encoded protein: CASSQAGGRDGYTF.

The J gene is TRBJ2-5, the V gene TRBV18; possibly TRBD2 for D (5 bases). Per germline, CDR1 KGHSH and CDR2 LQKENI. The CDR3 sequence is 17 residues long. V shed 3 bases and J shed 1 base, with 18 bases lying between them. DNA of the CDR3: TGTGCCAGCTCACCGGGGAGCAACCCCCCAAGCCAAGAGACCCAGTACTTC. Translating it yields CASSPGSNPPSQETQYF.

The chain carries TRBV28 and TRBJ2-2; the D is unclear. Between the trimmed V and J ends, which lost 6 bases and 5 bases, there was a span of 7 bases. The CDR3 is 12 residues long. Germline CDR1 reads MDHEN; CDR2 reads SYDVKM. This CDR3 reads CASRRITGELFF. Here the CDR3 DNA reads TGTGCCAGCAGGCGGATTACCGGGGAGCTGTTTTTT.

The chain carries TRBV30 and TRBJ1-2; D perhaps matches TRBD1 (6 bases). V gave up 5 bases and J gave up 3 bases, with 16 bases separating them. Germline CDR1 is GTSNPN and CDR2 is SVGIG (reference sequence). This CDR3 is 14 amino acids long. CDR3 coding DNA: TGTGCCTGGGTCAGGACAGCACTCTACTATGGCTACACCTTC. It specifies CAWVRTALYYGYTF.

This clone was counted only a few times. The J gene is TRBJ2-5, the V gene TRBV7-9; 9 bases align to TRBD1. V gave up 4 bases and J gave up 0 bases; unmatched junction bases: 3. From germline, CDR1 is SEHNR and CDR2 FQNEAQ (reference sequence). CDR3 length: 15 residues. CDR3 in DNA: TGTGCCAGCAGCTACGGACAGGGGCACCAAGAGACCCAGTACTTC. It specifies CASSYGQGHQETQYF.

This clone was recorded only once. The CDR3 end shows no conserved phenylalanine or tryptophan, and so a read error is likely. The limits of the CDR3 on the DNA are not certain, so only TCRdb's listed CDR3 is given. This sequence joins TRBV7-6 and TRBJ1-2; no check of the table's D call, TRBD1, against the DNA was made. The V gene's germline CDR1 is SGHVS and CDR2 FNYEAQ. The CDR3 region is 10 residues in length, termini included. CDR3: CASSSLTGTL.

The genes are TRBV6-2 or TRBV6-3 and TRBJ1-3; 10 bases fit TRBD1. The germline V gene has CDR1 MNHEY and CDR2 SVGEGT. The CDR3 consists of 16 residues. V shed 6 bases, J shed 2 bases, and the junction held 7 bases outside the gene matches. CDR3 sequence: CASSPDGTGAGNTIYF. The CDR3 bases are TGTGCCAGCAGCCCTGACGGGACAGGGGCTGGAAACACCATATATTTT.

V and J are TRBV6-6 and TRBJ2-5; possibly TRBD2 for D (6 bases). The CDR3 consists of 15 residues. V was cut by 6 bases and J by 0 bases, with 14 bases left in between. Germline V gene lookup returns CDR1 MNHNY and CDR2 SVGAGI (reference sequence). This chain's CDR3 is CASRNKRVYQETQYF. Here the CDR3 DNA reads TGTGCCAGCAGAAACAAGCGGGTGTACCAAGAGACCCAGTACTTC.

The chain combines TRBV6-6 with TRBJ2-7; D may be TRBD1 (5 bases). CDR1 is MNHNY and CDR2 is SVGAGI in the germline V gene (reference sequence). Trimming cost V 0 bases and J 6 bases, with 12 bases left between them. This CDR3 is 14 amino acids long. This chain's CDR3 is CASSYSTASIEQYF. CDR3 DNA: TGTGCCAGCAGTTACTCGACAGCATCCATCGAGCAGTACTTC.

The sample holds a few counts of this clone. The rearrangement links TRBV2 to TRBJ1-1, with D perhaps matching TRBD1 (5 bases). The CDR3 runs to 13 residues. Trimming took 8 bases from V and 0 from J, leaving 10 bases between them. Germline V lookup: CDR1 SNHLY, CDR2 FYNNEI. The CDR3 sequence: CASAGEMNTEAFF. For the CDR3, the DNA is TGTGCCAGCGCGGGGGAAATGAACACTGAAGCTTTCTTT. Variable domain in full (rest from reference TRBV2 and TRBJ1-1): EPEVTQTPSHQVTQMGQEVILRCVPISNHLYFYWYRQILGQKVEFLVSFYNNEISEKSEIFDDQFSVERPDGSNFTLKIRSTKLEDSAMYFCASAGEMNTEAFFGQGTRLTVV.

The V call is TRBV5-1, the J call TRBJ1-1; the match to TRBD1 covers 9 bases. J was trimmed by 10 bases and V by 2 bases; bases with no gene match: 6. The germline gives CDR1 SGHRS, CDR2 YFSETQ. There are 13 residues in the CDR3. The CDR3 loop is CASSLGQGRVAFF. Here the CDR3 DNA reads TGCGCCAGCAGCTTAGGACAGGGGCGGGTAGCTTTCTTT. The complete variable domain, with remaining parts taken from reference TRBV5-1 and TRBJ1-1, reads KAGVTQTPRYLIKTRGQQVTLSCSPISGHRSVSWYQQTPGQGLQFLFEYFSETQRNKGNFPGRFSGRQFSNSRSEMNVSTLELGDSALYLCASSLGQGRVAFFGQGTRLTVV.

The CDR3, as DNA: TGTGCCAGCAGCCCCGCCCCCGGGACTCCTGGCAGCTCCTACAATGAGCAGTTCTTC. Protein product: CASSPAPGTPGSSYNEQFF. This sequence joins TRBV5-6 and TRBJ2-1, with D possibly TRBD2 on 6 matching bases. CDR3 length: 19 residues. CDR1 SGHDT and CDR2 YYEEEE come from the germline V gene. Trimming stripped 4 bases from V and 0 bases from J, with 23 bases between.

The chain uses TRBV29-1 and TRBJ1-2; 7 nucleotides align to TRBD1. V gave up 4 bases and J gave up 8 bases; unmatched junction bases: 10. CDR1 is SQVTM and CDR2 is ANQGSEA in the germline V gene. The CDR3 has 13 residues. In DNA, the CDR3 is TGCAGCGTTGGAGGACAGGAGGTTGACGGCTACACCTTC. Encoded protein: CSVGGQEVDGYTF.

The V and J genes are TRBV5-1 and TRBJ2-7; 9 nucleotides match TRBD1. This CDR3 is built from 12 residues. V trimming: 4 bases; J trimming: 5 bases; junction bases outside the gene matches: 1. Per germline, CDR1 SGHRS and CDR2 YFSETQ. The CDR3 nucleotides read TGCGCCAGCAGCGGGACAGGGAACGAGCAGTACTTC. Translating it yields CASSGTGNEQYF.

The CDR3 protein is CASSLGGPTGGRNSPLHF. The CDR3 nucleotides are TGTGCCAGCAGCCTGGGAGGTCCAACAGGGGGGCGAAATTCACCCCTCCACTTT. The chain links TRBV5-4 to TRBJ1-6; TRBD1 matches at 8 bases. Germline CDR1 is SGHNT and CDR2 is YYREEE (reference sequence). This CDR3 comprises 18 residues. J was trimmed by 7 bases and V by 4 bases; bases with no gene match: 16.

The chain uses TRBV30 and TRBJ1-6; 10 bases agree with TRBD1. This CDR3 region has 13 residues. J gave up 12 bases and V 1 base, and 3 bases lay outside the gene matches. The germline gives CDR1 GTSNPN, CDR2 SVGIG (reference sequence). This chain's CDR3 is CAWSGGQGIPLHF. Here the CDR3 DNA reads TGTGCCTGGAGTGGGGGACAGGGGATACCCCTCCACTTT.

The CDR3 coding sequence is TGTGCCAGCAGACCTCGCGGGGGGGCGAGCACCGGGGAGCTGTTTTTT. It encodes CASRPRGGASTGELFF. J is TRBJ2-2 and V is TRBV7-2, with TRBD2 identical over 9 bases. The CDR3 length is 16 residues. V dropped 6 bases and J dropped 4; count of bases not matched to a gene: 9. Germline lookup yields CDR1 SGHTA and CDR2 FQGNSA.

The chain links TRBV7-2 to TRBJ1-1, with D perhaps TRBD1 (6 bases). Germline CDR1 SGHTA, CDR2 FQGNSA. Trimming removed 5 bases at V and 1 base at J, with 17 bases between. The CDR3 length is 16 residues. This CDR3 is CASSTSGGGWNTEAFF. The CDR3 DNA sequence: TGTGCCAGCAGCACTAGCGGGGGGGGCTGGAACACTGAAGCTTTCTTT.

This clone was seen only a few times. V gene TRBV5-4 combines with J gene TRBJ1-4; 9 positions match TRBD1. Germline assignment: CDR1 SGHNT and CDR2 YYREEE (reference sequence). The CDR3 sequence is 15 residues long. With 4 bases clipped from V and 5 bases from J, the junction kept 6 bases outside the gene matches. Written as DNA, the CDR3 is TGTGCCAGCAGCATCCGGACAGGGGCAAATGAAAAACTGTTTTTT. Its translation: CASSIRTGANEKLFF. The full variable domain, completed using reference TRBV5-4 and TRBJ1-4, is ETGVTQSPTHLIKTRGQQVTLRCSSQSGHNTVSWYQQALGQGPQFIFQYYREEENGRGNFPPRFSGLQFPNYSSELNVNALELDDSALYLCASSIRTGANEKLFFGSGTQLSVL.

J is TRBJ2-3 and V is TRBV15; tentative D call: TRBD2 (6 bases). This CDR3 has 18 amino acids. Trimming removed 3 bases from V and 0 bases from J, with 19 bases in between. Per germline, CDR1 LNHNV and CDR2 YYDKDF (reference sequence). The DNA of the CDR3 is TGTGCCACCAGCAGTAGTAGGAATTCCGGGACTAGCACAGATACGCAGTATTTT. Encoded protein: CATSSSRNSGTSTDTQYF.

The chain has TRBV6-1 and TRBJ2-5; 11 bases agree with TRBD2. The trim removed 1 base at V and 5 bases at J, leaving 6 bases unmatched. The CDR3 extends over 16 amino acids. Germline CDR1 and CDR2: MNHNS and SASEGT. The CDR3 is CASSEGGRLAGETQYF. In DNA form, the CDR3 reads TGTGCCAGCAGTGAAGGGGGGCGACTAGCGGGGGAGACCCAGTACTTC.

The chain employs TRBV3-1 (or the pseudogene TRBV3-2) and TRBJ1-2; weak D call: TRBD1 (6 bases). The V gene's germline CDR1 is LGHDT and CDR2 YNNKEL (reference sequence). V gave up 7 bases and J gave up 4 bases, with 19 bases separating them. The CDR3 spans 15 residues. CDR3 protein: CASIPYAGARYGYTF. The CDR3 region has the DNA TGTGCCAGCATCCCCTACGCGGGGGCGCGCTATGGCTACACCTTC.

This clone was seen only once. V is TRBV6-5 and J is TRBJ1-2, with 9 bases aligning to TRBD1. The CDR3 spans 14 residues. The V and J ends lost 4 bases and 4 bases, in that order; junction bases with no gene match: 4. The germline V gene has CDR1 MNHEY and CDR2 SVGAGI. The CDR3 loop is CASSWDRDGYGYTF. As DNA, the CDR3 is TGTGCCAGCAGTTGGGACAGGGACGGCTATGGCTACACCTTC.